This entry lists 30 T cell receptor beta chains sequenced from one sample in a study of identical twins. TCRdb fed the 5' RACE reads into MiXCR, producing one record per CDR3 protein. The sample includes fewer than 900,000 distinct CDR3 sequences, 21% of them seen just once. The same specimen was also included in a second study, on T cells expressing NK-cell markers.

Sequenced: PBMCs. Source of these receptors: a young woman in good health.

V usage is TRBV5-5 and J usage is TRBJ2-5, with 9 bases aligning to TRBD2. Trimming took 0 bases from V and 3 from J; bases not matched to a gene: 3. CDR3 length equals 15 residues. The germline CDR1 and CDR2 sequences are SGHKS and YYEKEE (reference sequence). The CDR3 DNA reads as TGTGCCAGCAGCTTGGATAGCGGGAGTAAAGAGACCCAGTACTTC. Translated, it gives CASSLDSGSKETQYF.

The rearrangement joins TRBV5-1 to TRBJ2-7; 10 nucleotides line up with TRBD2. The CDR3 contains 15 residues. J lost 0 bases, V lost 7 bases, and 7 bases had no gene match. CDR1 and CDR2 (germline): SGHRS, YFSETQ. DNA of the CDR3: TGCGCCAGCCGGGGACTAGCGCCCAGCTCCTACGAGCAGTACTTC. Its protein is CASRGLAPSSYEQYF.

This clonotype was counted many times. The V call is TRBV12-3 or TRBV12-4, the J call TRBJ2-7; D unresolved. The CDR3 runs to 14 residues. Trimming took off 3 bases at V and 7 bases at J, with 16 bases between the two ends. The DNA for the CDR3 is TGTGCCAGCAGTTTCATTAATTCGGCTCTTGAGCAGTACTTC. Its protein product is CASSFINSALEQYF.

This clonotype turned up a few times. The chain recombines TRBV28 with TRBJ1-1; the D gene is possibly TRBD1 (6 bases). Germline CDR1 and CDR2: MDHEN and SYDVKM. This CDR3 spans 15 amino acids. Trimming cost V 4 bases and J 5 bases, with 17 bases left between them. The CDR3 sequence is CASSSGQTPWTEAFF. CDR3 sequence (DNA): TGTGCCAGCAGTTCTGGACAGACCCCGTGGACTGAAGCTTTCTTT.

The V gene is TRBV7-9, the J gene TRBJ1-5; D not resolved. Trimming pared 3 bases from V and 4 bases from J, leaving 16 bases between. This CDR3 is 16 amino acids long. CDR1 and CDR2 (germline): SEHNR, FQNEAQ (reference sequence). The CDR3 is CASSFVSGEENQPQHF. The CDR3 nucleotides read TGTGCCAGCAGCTTCGTATCCGGGGAGGAAAATCAGCCCCAGCATTTT.

V usage is TRBV5-1 and J usage is TRBJ2-1; TRBD2 aligns across 9 bases. J gave up 9 bases and V 5 bases, and 12 bases lay outside the gene matches. This CDR3 is 15 amino acids long. Germline V gene lookup returns CDR1 SGHRS and CDR2 YFSETQ. CDR3 sequence reads: CASRDRLAESVEQFF. In nucleotides, the CDR3 is TGCGCCAGCAGGGACAGACTAGCGGAGTCGGTTGAGCAGTTCTTC.

This sequence joins TRBV7-6 and TRBJ1-1; D possibly corresponds to TRBD1 (6 bases). In germline, CDR1 is SGHVS, CDR2 FNYEAQ. The CDR3 loop spans 14 amino acids. V was cut by 5 bases and J by 3 bases, with 13 bases left in between. The CDR3 protein is CASSAGGGHTEAFF. DNA of the CDR3: TGTGCCAGCAGCGCGGGAGGGGGGCACACTGAAGCTTTCTTT.

The CDR3 protein is CASSQRLSYNEQFF. CDR3 bases: TGTGCCAGCAGCCAACGACTATCCTACAATGAGCAGTTCTTC. The V gene is TRBV14, the J gene TRBJ2-1; TRBD2 is a possible D gene (5 bases). Germline CDR1 SGHDN, CDR2 FVKESK. The germline V and J ends were trimmed by 2 bases and 1 base, with 6 bases remaining between them. This CDR3 comprises 14 residues.

This clonotype was observed many times. The rearrangement links TRBV12-3 or TRBV12-4 to TRBJ2-5; 8 bases align to TRBD2. The trim removed 10 bases at V and 10 bases at J, leaving 8 bases unmatched. CDR3 length equals 11 residues. The CDR3 DNA follows: TGTGCCACCTTTAGCGGGACGGACCAGTACTTC. Translating it yields CATFSGTDQYF.

The chain employs TRBV10-2 and TRBJ1-1; D is perhaps TRBD1 (6 bases). CDR3 length equals 17 residues. V lost 0 bases to trimming and J lost 0 bases, with 14 bases between them. Germline CDR1 and CDR2: WSHSY and SAAADI. CDR3 sequence: CASSESGRGYMNTEAFF. In DNA, the CDR3 is TGCGCCAGCAGTGAGTCAGGCAGGGGCTATATGAACACTGAAGCTTTCTTT.

This chain joins TRBV11-2 and TRBJ2-1; 14 bases fit TRBD2. Germline CDR1 is SGHAT and CDR2 is FQNNGV. This CDR3 is 16 amino acids long. Germline trimming cut 1 base from V and 12 bases from J; bases unmatched to any gene: 8. CDR3 DNA sequence: TGTGCCAGCAGCTTAGCCTCCGGGACTAGCGGGGGTAGGCAGTTCTTC. Its translation: CASSLASGTSGGRQFF.

This chain joins TRBV10-3 and TRBJ2-7; TRBD2 matches at 10 bases. The CDR3 sequence is 14 residues long. Germline trimming cut 5 bases from V and 2 bases from J; bases unmatched to any gene: 3. Germline V gene sequence: CDR1 ENHRY, CDR2 SYGVKD. CDR3 region: CAISSSGGAYEQYF. The DNA for the CDR3 is TGTGCCATCAGTTCTAGCGGGGGAGCCTACGAGCAGTACTTC.

The rearrangement links TRBV10-2 to TRBJ2-7; D is possibly TRBD2 (5 bases). The length of the CDR3 is 15 residues. The V gene's germline CDR1 is WSHSY and CDR2 SAAADI. The V end was cut by 6 bases, the J end by 2 bases, with 17 bases between. The CDR3 here is CASSPRRGLTYEQYF. The CDR3 nucleotides read TGCGCCAGCAGCCCCCGACGAGGACTTACCTACGAGCAGTACTTC.

This clonotype was observed many times. The V and J genes are TRBV5-1 and TRBJ2-1; D call uncertain. V lost 4 bases and J 1 base, leaving 15 bases between the germline ends. The CDR3 is 16 residues long. The germline CDR1 and CDR2 sequences are SGHRS and YFSETQ. The CDR3 bases are TGCGCCAGCAGCCCCGATCGTCCCGGGTCCTACAATGAGCAGTTCTTC. Residues: CASSPDRPGSYNEQFF. Full variable domain (remainder filled in from reference TRBV5-1 and TRBJ2-1): KAGVTQTPRYLIKTRGQQVTLSCSPISGHRSVSWYQQTPGQGLQFLFEYFSETQRNKGNFPGRFSGRQFSNSRSEMNVSTLELGDSALYLCASSPDRPGSYNEQFFGPGTRLTVL.

The chain couples TRBV9 to TRBJ2-2, with 9 bases matching TRBD1. CDR1 is SGDLS and CDR2 is YYNGEE in the germline V gene. The CDR3 covers 16 residues. V shed 3 bases and J 3 bases; nucleotides not matched to a gene: 6. CDR3 DNA: TGTGCCAGCAGCGGACCCCGGACAGGGGACACCGGGGAGCTGTTTTTT. It yields the protein CASSGPRTGDTGELFF.

V gene TRBV29-1 combines with J gene TRBJ1-4; D is unresolved. The germline V gene encodes CDR1 SQVTM and CDR2 ANQGSEA. This CDR3 has 14 amino acids. V was trimmed by 7 bases and J by 0 bases, leaving 12 bases between them. For the CDR3, the DNA is TGCAGCGCAGCGACGGCCGCAACTAATGAAAAACTGTTTTTT. This codes for CSAATAATNEKLFF.

This clonotype was detected only a few times. This chain links TRBV12-3 or TRBV12-4 with TRBJ2-1, with a possible D match to TRBD1 (5 bases). This CDR3 is built from 15 residues. The V end lost 3 bases, the J end lost 4 bases, and 13 bases lay between the germline ends. CDR3 sequence: CASSFRQILYNEQFF. For the CDR3, the DNA is TGTGCCAGCAGTTTCCGACAGATTCTTTACAATGAGCAGTTCTTC.

In this sample, this clonotype turned up many times. The chain employs TRBV20-1 and TRBJ2-1; no firm D call. The V gene's germline CDR1 is DFQATT and CDR2 SNEGSKA (reference sequence). The CDR3 extends over 12 amino acids. With 2 bases removed from V and 9 bases from J, the gap between germline ends came to 11 bases. CDR3 sequence: CSARNPETEQFF. The CDR3 nucleotides are TGCAGTGCTAGAAACCCGGAGACTGAGCAGTTCTTC.

This chain connects TRBV12-3 or TRBV12-4 to TRBJ2-7; D might be TRBD1 or TRBD2, each matching 5 bases. Trimming removed 8 bases at V and 2 bases at J, with 19 bases between. The length of the CDR3 is 15 residues. The CDR3 region has the DNA TGTGCCAGCGGCCCCCTGGGACGAGTCCCCTACGAGCAGTACTTC. Its protein product is CASGPLGRVPYEQYF.

This clonotype has more than one count but fewer than ten. The V and J genes are TRBV20-1 and TRBJ2-3; TRBD2 aligns across 10 bases. With 0 bases clipped from V and 6 bases from J, the junction kept 6 bases outside the gene matches. The CDR3 extends over 15 amino acids. The germline V gene has CDR1 DFQATT and CDR2 SNEGSKA (reference sequence). CDR3 nucleotide sequence: TGCAGTGCTAGAGAAGTCCTAGCGGGGGTGGATACGCAGTATTTT. Its translation is CSAREVLAGVDTQYF.

The V call is TRBV5-1, the J call TRBJ2-1; TRBD2 matches at 10 bases. V lost 4 bases and J lost 9; bases outside the gene matches: 10. The CDR3 has 15 amino acids. Germline V CDR1 and CDR2: SGHRS, YFSETQ. This CDR3 is CASSPGLAEWGEQFF. The CDR3 DNA reads TGCGCCAGCAGCCCAGGACTAGCGGAGTGGGGTGAGCAGTTCTTC.

In this sample, this clonotype turned up a few times. V gene TRBV5-6 combines with J gene TRBJ2-1; 7 positions agree with TRBD2. J gave up 2 bases and V 4 bases, and 9 bases lay outside the gene matches. The germline V gene has CDR1 SGHDT and CDR2 YYEEEE. The CDR3 has 16 amino acids. The CDR3 loop reads CASSPTTSHPYNEQFF. DNA for the CDR3: TGTGCCAGCAGCCCTACGACTAGCCATCCCTACAATGAGCAGTTCTTC.

This clonotype was detected a few times. CDR3: CSAREEGGSPLHF. The CDR3 DNA reads as TGCAGTGCTAGAGAGGAGGGGGGCTCACCCCTCCACTTT. V and J are TRBV20-1 and TRBJ1-6, with a tentative D call TRBD1 (6 bases). The germline V gene has CDR1 DFQATT and CDR2 SNEGSKA (reference sequence). V was cut by 0 bases and J by 10 bases, with 10 bases left in between. The CDR3 runs to 13 residues.

The chain has TRBV10-3 and TRBJ1-2; D is uncertain. There are 13 residues in the CDR3. The germline gives CDR1 ENHRY, CDR2 SYGVKD. Trimming took off 4 bases at V and 7 bases at J, with 13 bases between the two ends. The CDR3 is CAISGTSPGGYTF. The CDR3 bases are TGTGCCATCAGTGGTACAAGCCCTGGTGGCTACACCTTC.

This clonotype has only a few counts. The rearrangement uses TRBV20-1 and TRBJ2-5, with a weak D call TRBD1 (6 bases). There are 14 residues in the CDR3. Per germline, CDR1 DFQATT and CDR2 SNEGSKA (reference sequence). V lost 3 bases and J lost 5, with 16 bases in between. In DNA form, the CDR3 reads TGCAGTGCTAGTTCTGCAGGGGAGTTGGAGACCCAGTACTTC. Translation: CSASSAGELETQYF.

This clonotype was seen at least ten times. The chain links TRBV5-1 to TRBJ1-6; possibly TRBD1 for D (6 bases). Germline V gives CDR1 SGHRS, CDR2 YFSETQ. The CDR3 length is 17 residues. The V end lost 0 bases, the J end lost 9 bases, and 19 bases lay between the germline ends. The CDR3 here is CASSLEAGARPVSPLHF. CDR3 coding DNA: TGCGCCAGCAGCTTGGAGGCGGGGGCGCGTCCGGTTTCACCCCTCCACTTT.

The rearrangement joins TRBV4-2 to TRBJ2-3; 9 nucleotides line up with TRBD2. This CDR3 spans 19 amino acids. The V and J ends lost 4 bases and 1 base, in that order; junction bases with no gene match: 15. Per germline, CDR1 LGHNA and CDR2 YNFKEQ. CDR3 region: CASSRAGGGAGGRTDTQYF. Here the CDR3 DNA reads TGTGCCAGCAGCCGGGCGGGTGGGGGAGCGGGAGGCCGCACAGATACGCAGTATTTT.

This clonotype was seen many times. This rearrangement joins TRBV27 to TRBJ2-3; perhaps TRBD2 as D (5 bases). The germline CDR1 and CDR2 sequences are MNHEY and SMNVEV (reference sequence). Trimming stripped 3 bases from V and 7 bases from J, with 11 bases between. This CDR3 spans 13 amino acids. CDR3 sequence reads: CASSFGEGYTQYF. The CDR3 nucleotides read TGTGCCAGCAGTTTCGGGGAAGGGTATACGCAGTATTTT.

This clonotype showed up just a few times. The chain joins TRBV7-9 to TRBJ2-5, with D possibly being TRBD1 (5 bases). The germline V gene has CDR1 SEHNR and CDR2 FQNEAQ (reference sequence). CDR3 length equals 15 residues. V was cut by 5 bases and J by 3 bases, with 16 bases left in between. CDR3 protein: CASSLGQGWEETQYF. The DNA of the CDR3 is TGTGCCAGCAGCCTGGGTCAGGGCTGGGAAGAGACCCAGTACTTC.

The chain employs TRBV4-3 and TRBJ2-1; 11 bases line up with TRBD2. The CDR3 has 16 residues. The V gene's germline CDR1 is LGHNA and CDR2 YSLEER. Trimming at V came to 3 bases and at J to 4 bases, leaving 5 bases not matched to a gene. The CDR3 here is CASSQAGTSGYNEQFF. Written as DNA, the CDR3 is TGCGCCAGCAGCCAGGCTGGGACTAGCGGTTACAATGAGCAGTTCTTC.